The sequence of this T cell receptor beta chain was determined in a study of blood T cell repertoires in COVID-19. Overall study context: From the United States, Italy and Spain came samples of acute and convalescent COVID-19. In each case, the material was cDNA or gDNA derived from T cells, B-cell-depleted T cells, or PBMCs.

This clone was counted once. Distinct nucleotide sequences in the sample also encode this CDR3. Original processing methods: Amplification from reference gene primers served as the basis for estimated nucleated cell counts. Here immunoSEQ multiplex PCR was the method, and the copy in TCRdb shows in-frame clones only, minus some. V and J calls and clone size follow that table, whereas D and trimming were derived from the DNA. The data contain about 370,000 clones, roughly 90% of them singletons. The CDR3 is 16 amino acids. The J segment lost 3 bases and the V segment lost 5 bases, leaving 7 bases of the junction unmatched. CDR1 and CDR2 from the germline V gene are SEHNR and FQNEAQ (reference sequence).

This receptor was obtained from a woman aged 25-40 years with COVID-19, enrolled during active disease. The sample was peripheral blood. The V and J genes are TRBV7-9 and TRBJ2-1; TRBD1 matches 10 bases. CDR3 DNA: TGTGCCAGCAGCCCGAGGGGACAGGGGATCTACAATGAGCAGTTCTTC. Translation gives CASSPRGQGIYNEQFF.